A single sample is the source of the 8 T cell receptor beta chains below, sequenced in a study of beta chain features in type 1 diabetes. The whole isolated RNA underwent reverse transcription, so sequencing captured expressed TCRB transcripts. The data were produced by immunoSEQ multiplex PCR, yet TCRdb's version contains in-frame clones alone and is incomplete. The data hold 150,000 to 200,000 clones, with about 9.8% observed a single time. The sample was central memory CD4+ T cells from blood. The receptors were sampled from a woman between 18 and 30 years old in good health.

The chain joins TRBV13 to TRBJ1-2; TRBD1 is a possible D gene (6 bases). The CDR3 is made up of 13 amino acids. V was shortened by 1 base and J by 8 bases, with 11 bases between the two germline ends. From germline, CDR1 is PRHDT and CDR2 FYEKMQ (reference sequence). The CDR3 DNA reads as TGTGCCAGCAGCTTAGAAGGGGGTAGGGGCTACACCTTC. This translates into CASSLEGGRGYTF.

The CDR3 DNA follows: TGTGCCAGCAGTTCCCCAGGCAGGCTCACAGATACGCAGTATTTT. This gives the protein CASSSPGRLTDTQYF. The chain carries TRBV28 and TRBJ2-3; no reliable D call. Trimming took 4 bases from V and 2 from J, leaving 13 bases between them. The CDR3 contains 15 residues. Germline loops: CDR1 MDHEN, CDR2 SYDVKM.

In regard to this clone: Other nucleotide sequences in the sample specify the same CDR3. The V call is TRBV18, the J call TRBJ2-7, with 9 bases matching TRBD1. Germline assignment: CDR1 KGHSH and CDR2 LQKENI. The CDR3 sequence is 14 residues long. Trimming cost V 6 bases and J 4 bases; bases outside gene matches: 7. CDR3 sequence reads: CASSQDRGPYEQYF. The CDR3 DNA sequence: TGTGCCAGCTCCCAGGACAGGGGACCGTACGAGCAGTACTTC.

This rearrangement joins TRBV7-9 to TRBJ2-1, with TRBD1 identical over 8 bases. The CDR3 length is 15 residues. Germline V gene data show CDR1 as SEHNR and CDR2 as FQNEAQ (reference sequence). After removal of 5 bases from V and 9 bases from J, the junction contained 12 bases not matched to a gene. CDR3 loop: CASSPGTGPEGEQFF. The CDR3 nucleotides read TGTGCCAGCAGCCCGGGGACAGGCCCCGAGGGTGAGCAGTTCTTC.

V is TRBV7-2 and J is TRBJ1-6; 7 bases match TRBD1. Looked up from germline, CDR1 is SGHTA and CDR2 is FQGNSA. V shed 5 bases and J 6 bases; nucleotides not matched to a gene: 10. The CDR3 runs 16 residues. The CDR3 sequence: CASSRAPTGANSPLHF. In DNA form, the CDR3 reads TGTGCCAGCAGCCGCGCCCCAACAGGGGCTAATTCACCCCTCCACTTT.

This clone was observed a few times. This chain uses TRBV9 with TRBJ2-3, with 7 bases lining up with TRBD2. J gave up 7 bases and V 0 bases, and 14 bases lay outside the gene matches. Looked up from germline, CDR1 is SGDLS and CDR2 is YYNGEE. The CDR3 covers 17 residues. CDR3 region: CASSVVAGPITSYTQYF. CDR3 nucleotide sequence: TGTGCCAGCAGCGTAGTAGCGGGCCCGATCACTTCATATACGCAGTATTTT.

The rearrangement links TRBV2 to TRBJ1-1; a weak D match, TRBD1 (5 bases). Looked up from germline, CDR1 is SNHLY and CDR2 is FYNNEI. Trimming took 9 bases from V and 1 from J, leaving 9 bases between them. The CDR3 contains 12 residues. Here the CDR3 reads CASRTSNTEAFF. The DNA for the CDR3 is TGTGCCAGTAGGACATCGAACACTGAAGCTTTCTTT.

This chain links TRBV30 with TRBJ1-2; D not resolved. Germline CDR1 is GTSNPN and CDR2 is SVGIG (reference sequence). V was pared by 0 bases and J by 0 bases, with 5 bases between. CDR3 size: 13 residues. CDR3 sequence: CAWSVTANYGYTF. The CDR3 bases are TGTGCCTGGAGTGTAACAGCTAACTATGGCTACACCTTC. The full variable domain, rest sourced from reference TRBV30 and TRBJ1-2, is SQTIHQWPATLVQPVGSPLSLECTVEGTSNPNLYWYRQAAGRGLQLLFYSVGIGQISSEVPQNLSASRPQDRQFILSSKKLLLSDSGFYLCAWSVTANYGYTFGSGTRLTVV.